A selection of T cell receptor beta chains follows, all from one sample in a study of Ad26.COV2.S vaccination and SARS-CoV-2 variants. Sequencing was performed with immunoSEQ multiplex PCR; in TCRdb, only in-frame clones are kept and a portion is missing. The table lists roughly 140,000 clones, approximately 90% of them singletons. The sequencing used peripheral blood, collected after recovery from COVID-19. The receptors here all came from a human donor who had recovered from COVID-19. CDR3s include the opening cysteine and the closing phenylalanine or tryptophan. A D gene is named only where the DNA matches it firmly. A clone size is listed for some rows: how often the clone was seen (once, few, many), or a class if it is expanded.

D | J | V | size | DNA | CDR3
- | TRBJ1-1 | TRBV28 | - | TGTGCCAGCATGGGCACAGGGTACACTGAAGCTTTCTTT | CASMGTGYTEAFF
- | TRBJ1-2 | TRBV7-8 | - | TGTGCCAGCAGCGTAGCGGGCGGGGGGGGCTACACCTTC | CASSVAGGGGYTF
- | TRBJ1-1 | TRBV6-5 | - | TGTGCCAGCAGCAGGAGGGACACTGAAGCTTTCTTT | CASSRRDTEAFF
- | TRBJ1-1 | TRBV4-1 | - | TGCGCCAGCAGCCAAGATGTTAGTGGTGGAACTGAAGCTTTCTTT | CASSQDVSGGTEAFF
TRBD1 | TRBJ2-7 | TRBV7-2 | - | TGTGCCAGCAGGCTCCACCGGGACAGCACCTACGAGCAGTACTTC | CASRLHRDSTYEQYF
- | TRBJ1-6 | TRBV27 | - | TGTGCCAGCAGTTTGTCAGGAAGGAGTGCACCCCTCCACTTT | CASSLSGRSAPLHF
- | TRBJ2-3 | TRBV9 | - | TGTGCCAGCAGCGTAGTTTGGGGCACAGATACGCAGTATTTT | CASSVVWGTDTQYF
TRBD2 | TRBJ2-7 | TRBV13 | - | TGTGCCAGCAGCACTCTCACGGCGGGGGAATCATTGTACTTC | CASSTLTAGESLYF
- | TRBJ1-4 | TRBV3-1/TRBV3-2 | - | TGTGCCAGCAGCCAAGAACTCGGGGCTAATGAAAAACTGTTTTTT | CASSQELGANEKLFF
- | TRBJ2-3 | TRBV18 | many | TGTGCCAGCTCACCGTTATATACTAGCACAGATACGCAGTATTTT | CASSPLYTSTDTQYF
- | TRBJ2-3 | TRBV4-3 | - | TGCGCCAGCAGCCACCAGGTTGAGGGTGGAGATACGCAGTATTTT | CASSHQVEGGDTQYF
- | TRBJ2-1 | TRBV3-1/TRBV3-2 | - | TGTGCCAGCAGCCAAGACCGGGGGCGGGAGCAGTTCTTC | CASSQDRGREQFF
TRBD2 | TRBJ2-3 | TRBV6-2/TRBV6-3 | - | TGTGCCAGCAGTTATGGGACTAGCGGAAGCACAGATACGCAGTATTTT | CASSYGTSGSTDTQYF
TRBD2 | TRBJ2-5 | TRBV28 | - | TGTGCCAGCTGTCCTTTTGGACTAGCGGGGGGGGGTAGCCAAGAGACCCAGTACTTC | CASCPFGLAGGGSQETQYF
- | TRBJ2-3 | TRBV10-2 | - | TGCGCCAGCACGGGGGCAGATACGCAGTATTTT | CASTGADTQYF
TRBD1 | TRBJ1-5 | TRBV28 | - | TGTGCCAGCAGTTCCTACGGGACAGGTTCCAATCAGCCCCAGCATTTT | CASSSYGTGSNQPQHF
- | TRBJ1-2 | TRBV28 | - | TGTGCCAGCAGTTTAGTTGAATCCCGAGGCTACACCTTC | CASSLVESRGYTF
TRBD2 | TRBJ2-3 | TRBV27 | - | TGTGCCAGCAGCTTCTGGCGGGGGGCACCTAGCACAGATACGCAGTATTTT | CASSFWRGAPSTDTQYF
- | TRBJ2-7 | TRBV7-9 | - | TGTGCCAGCAGCTTAGGGGACTCACCTTACGAGCAGTACTTC | CASSLGDSPYEQYF
- | TRBJ2-1 | TRBV30 | - | TGTGCCTGGAGTGGGGGGAATGAGCAGTTCTTC | CAWSGGNEQFF
TRBD1 | TRBJ2-1 | TRBV15 | - | TGTGCCACCAGCAGAGATGGGACAGAGACCTACAATGAGCAGTTCTTC | CATSRDGTETYNEQFF
- | TRBJ1-1 | TRBV10-1 | - | TGCGCCAGCAGTGTGGCTGGGAACACTGAAGCTTTCTTT | CASSVAGNTEAFF
- | TRBJ1-6 | TRBV6-1 | - | TGTGCCAGCAGTGAAAGACAGGATTCACCCCTCCACTTT | CASSERQDSPLHF
- | TRBJ1-6 | TRBV25-1 | - | TGTGCCAGCAGTGCCGGGGACGGACCTTGGTCACCCCTCCACTTT | CASSAGDGPWSPLHF
- | TRBJ2-5 | TRBV6-5 | - | TGTGCCAGCACTACCCCCCCGGATGAGACCCAGTACTTC | CASTTPPDETQYF
- | TRBJ2-7 | TRBV9 | - | TGTGCCAGCAGCGTAGCTCGGCGGGGCGAGCAGTACTTC | CASSVARRGEQYF
- | TRBJ1-2 | TRBV5-1 | - | TGCGCCAGCAGCTTGGAGCCAACGGGCTATGGCTACACCTTC | CASSLEPTGYGYTF
TRBD2 | TRBJ2-1 | TRBV18 | - | TGTGCCAGCTCATCAATTCTAGCGGATGAGCAGTTCTTC | CASSSILADEQFF
- | TRBJ2-7 | TRBV7-2 | - | TGTGCCAGCAGCTCGATTAGCAACGAGCAGTACTTC | CASSSISNEQYF
- | TRBJ1-2 | TRBV18 | medium-sized | TGTGCCAGCTCACCAAGTTCGGGCCAGAGAAATGGCTACACCTTC | CASSPSSGQRNGYTF
- | TRBJ1-5 | TRBV28 | - | TGTGCCAGCAGTTTGGAGCCCGGAAGGCAGCCCCAGCATTTT | CASSLEPGRQPQHF
- | TRBJ1-6 | TRBV28 | - | TGTGCCAGCAGCCCATTACCGGTCCGGGGCCGGAATAATTCACCCCTCCACTTT | CASSPLPVRGRNNSPLHF
- | TRBJ2-7 | TRBV7-9 | once | TGTGCCAGCAGCTTAGAGTCGATAGGACGGGAAGTTTCCTACGAGCAGTACTTC | CASSLESIGREVSYEQYF
- | TRBJ1-2 | TRBV6-5 | - | TGTGCCAGCACCGGAGCCGGGGGCGGGTATGGCTACACCTTC | CASTGAGGGYGYTF
TRBD1 | TRBJ1-1 | TRBV7-9 | - | TGTGCCAGCAGTTCCCGGGCGGGGACAGGGCGGACTGAAGCTTTCTTT | CASSSRAGTGRTEAFF
- | TRBJ2-1 | TRBV30 | - | TGTGCCTGGAGTCCCTACCCCCAATTACCGGCGTTCTTC | CAWSPYPQLPAFF
TRBD1 | TRBJ2-7 | TRBV5-8 | - | TGTGCCAGCAGCTCTATAACAGGGGGGACCTCCTACGAGCAGTACTTC | CASSSITGGTSYEQYF
- | TRBJ1-4 | TRBV9 | - | TGTGCCAGCAGCGTTCTGGACGGGTCGGGGAAGGGGGACCCAACTAATGAAAAACTGTTTTTT | CASSVLDGSGKGDPTNEKLFF
- | TRBJ1-6 | TRBV7-9 | few | TGTGCCAGCAGCTTGACGGAGGGACTTTCACCCCTCCACTTT | CASSLTEGLSPLHF
- | TRBJ2-7 | TRBV27 | - | TGTGCCAGCAGGGGGTGGAACGAGCAGTACTTC | CASRGWNEQYF
- | TRBJ1-1 | TRBV6-6 | once | TGTGCCAGCAGTGCAGGGGTGGGGTTGAACACTGAAGCTTTCTTT | CASSAGVGLNTEAFF
TRBD1 | TRBJ2-7 | TRBV24-1 | once | TGTGCCACCAGTGATTCGTCGGGACAGCACTACGAGCAGTACTTC | CATSDSSGQHYEQYF
TRBD1 | TRBJ1-2 | TRBV7-2 | - | TGTGCCAGCAGCTTCACAGGGGGTCAGGGGGCGCTTTGGGGCTACACCTTC | CASSFTGGQGALWGYTF
TRBD1 | TRBJ2-5 | TRBV6-1 | - | TGTGCCAGCAGTGAGACAGGGGAGGTGGGAGAGACCCAGTACTTC | CASSETGEVGETQYF
TRBD1 | TRBJ1-4 | TRBV5-1 | - | TGCGCCAGCACCATAACCGGGACAGGGGGCGAGAAACTGTTTTTT | CASTITGTGGEKLFF
TRBD1 | TRBJ1-6 | TRBV6-2/TRBV6-3 | once | TGTGCCAGCAGTTTTGGACAGGGGATGTCACCCCTCCACTTT | CASSFGQGMSPLHF
- | TRBJ1-5 | TRBV15 | once | TGTGCCACCAGCAGAGATCGCAGCGTTAGCAATCAGCCCCAGCATTTT | CATSRDRSVSNQPQHF
- | TRBJ2-5 | TRBV5-1 | - | TGCGCCAGCAGCTTCCGCAGACAAGAGACCCAGTACTTC | CASSFRRQETQYF
- | TRBJ2-5 | TRBV24-1 | - | TGTGCCACCAGTGGGGGCGCGGTCGAGACCCAGTACTTC | CATSGGAVETQYF
- | TRBJ1-1 | TRBV12-3/TRBV12-4 | - | TGTGCCAGCAGACCAGTTTCGGTTGCTGAAGCTTTCTTT | CASRPVSVAEAFF
- | TRBJ2-7 | TRBV7-2 | once | TGTGCCAGCAGCTTAGCCCGCTACGAGCAGTACTTC | CASSLARYEQYF
- | TRBJ1-1 | TRBV5-1 | - | TGCGCCAGCAACTCGGGGGCCGAGGGCACTGAAGCTTTCTTT | CASNSGAEGTEAFF